This TCR beta chain was captured in a study of cytomegalovirus exposure and HLA in healthy donors. General study results and limits: The classifier, whose performance was assessed in both the original and validation cohorts, reportedly diagnosed cytomegalovirus status with high specificity and sensitivity. A later analysis found first-cohort TCR clusters tended to co-occur in the approximately 110 validation repertoires. There were under 200 TCR beta chains listed as cytomegalovirus-associated.

A note on this clone: Its antigen is unknown.

The germline gives CDR1 SGDLS, CDR2 YYNGEE. This CDR3 is built from 16 residues. Trimming removed 0 bases from V and 2 bases from J, with 11 bases in between. The data were produced by immunoSEQ multiplex PCR, yet TCRdb's version contains in-frame clones alone and is incomplete. The sample includes some 99,000 clones, about 88% of them seen just once. The specimen sequenced was PBMCs. This chain links TRBV9 with TRBJ2-2, with D hard to call. The clonotype was recovered from a young woman in good health and CMV-seronegative. Here the CDR3 reads CASSVGSSSNTGELFF. CDR3 nucleotide sequence: TGTGCCAGCAGCGTAGGGAGTAGCTCTAACACCGGGGAGCTGTTTTTT.